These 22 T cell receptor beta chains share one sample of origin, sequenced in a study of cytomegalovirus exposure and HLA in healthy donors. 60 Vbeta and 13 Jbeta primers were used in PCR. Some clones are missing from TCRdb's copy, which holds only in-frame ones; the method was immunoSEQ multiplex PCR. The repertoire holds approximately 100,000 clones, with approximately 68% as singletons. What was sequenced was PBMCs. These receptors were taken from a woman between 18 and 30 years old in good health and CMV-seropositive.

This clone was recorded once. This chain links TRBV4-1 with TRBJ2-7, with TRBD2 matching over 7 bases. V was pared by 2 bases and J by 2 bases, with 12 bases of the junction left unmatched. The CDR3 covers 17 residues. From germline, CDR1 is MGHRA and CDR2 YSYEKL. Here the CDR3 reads CASSQFRASGNTYEQYF. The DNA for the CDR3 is TGCGCCAGCAGCCAATTTCGGGCTAGCGGAAATACCTACGAGCAGTACTTC.

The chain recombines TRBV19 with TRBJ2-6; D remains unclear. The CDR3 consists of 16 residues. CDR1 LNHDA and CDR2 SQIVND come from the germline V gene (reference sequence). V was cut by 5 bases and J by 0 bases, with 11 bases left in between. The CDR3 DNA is TGTGCCAGTAGTTTTGACGGGTCCTCTGGGGCCAACGTCCTGACTTTC. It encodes CASSFDGSSGANVLTF.

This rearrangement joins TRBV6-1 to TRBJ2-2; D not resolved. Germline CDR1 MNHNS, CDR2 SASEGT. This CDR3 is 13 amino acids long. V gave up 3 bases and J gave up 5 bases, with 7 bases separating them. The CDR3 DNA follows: TGTGCCAGCAGTGAGTCCCAGACCGGGGAGCTGTTTTTT. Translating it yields CASSESQTGELFF.

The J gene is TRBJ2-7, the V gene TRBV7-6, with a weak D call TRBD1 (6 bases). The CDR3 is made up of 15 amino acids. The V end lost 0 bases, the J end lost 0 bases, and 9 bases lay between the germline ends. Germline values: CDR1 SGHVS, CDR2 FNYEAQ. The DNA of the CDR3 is TGTGCCAGCAGCTTAGCCCAGGACAGCTCCTACGAGCAGTACTTC. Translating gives CASSLAQDSSYEQYF.

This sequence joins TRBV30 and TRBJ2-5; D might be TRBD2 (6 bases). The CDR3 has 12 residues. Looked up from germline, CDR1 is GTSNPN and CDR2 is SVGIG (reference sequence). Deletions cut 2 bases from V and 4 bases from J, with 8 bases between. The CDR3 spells CAWSQAGETQYF. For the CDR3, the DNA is TGTGCCTGGAGTCAAGCGGGAGAGACCCAGTACTTC.

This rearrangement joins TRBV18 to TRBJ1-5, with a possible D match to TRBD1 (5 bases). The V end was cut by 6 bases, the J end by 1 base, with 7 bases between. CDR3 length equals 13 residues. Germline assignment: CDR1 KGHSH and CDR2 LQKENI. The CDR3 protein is CASSRDSNQPQHF. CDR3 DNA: TGTGCCAGCTCGCGGGACAGCAATCAGCCCCAGCATTTT.

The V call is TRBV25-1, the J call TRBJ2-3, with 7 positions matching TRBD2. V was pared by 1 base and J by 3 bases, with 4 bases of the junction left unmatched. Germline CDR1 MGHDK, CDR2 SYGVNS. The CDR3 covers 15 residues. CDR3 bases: TGTGCCAGCAGTGAATTTGGACTAGGGACAGATACGCAGTATTTT. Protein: CASSEFGLGTDTQYF.

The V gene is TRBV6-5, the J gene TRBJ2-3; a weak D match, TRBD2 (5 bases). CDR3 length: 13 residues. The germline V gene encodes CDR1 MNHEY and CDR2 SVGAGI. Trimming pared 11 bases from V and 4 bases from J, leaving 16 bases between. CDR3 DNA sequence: TGTGCCGCCGCAAGGACTTTAGCAGATACGCAGTATTTT. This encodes CAAARTLADTQYF.

The DNA of the CDR3 is TGTGCTAGTGGTAGACTAGCGGGAGGTATTGACAATGAGCAGTTCTTC. As protein: CASGRLAGGIDNEQFF. The rearrangement joins TRBV12-5 to TRBJ2-1; 13 bases map to TRBD2. Germline loops: CDR1 LGHNT, CDR2 FRNRAP. This CDR3 comprises 16 residues. Trimming cost V 5 bases and J 5 bases; bases outside gene matches: 6.

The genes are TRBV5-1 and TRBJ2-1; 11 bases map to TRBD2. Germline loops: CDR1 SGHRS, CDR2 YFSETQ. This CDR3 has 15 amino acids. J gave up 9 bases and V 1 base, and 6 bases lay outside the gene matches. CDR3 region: CASSLWVAGGSEQFF. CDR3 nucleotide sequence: TGCGCCAGCAGCTTGTGGGTAGCGGGAGGGTCTGAGCAGTTCTTC. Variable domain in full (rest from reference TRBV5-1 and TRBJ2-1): KAGVTQTPRYLIKTRGQQVTLSCSPISGHRSVSWYQQTPGQGLQFLFEYFSETQRNKGNFPGRFSGRQFSNSRSEMNVSTLELGDSALYLCASSLWVAGGSEQFFGPGTRLTVL.

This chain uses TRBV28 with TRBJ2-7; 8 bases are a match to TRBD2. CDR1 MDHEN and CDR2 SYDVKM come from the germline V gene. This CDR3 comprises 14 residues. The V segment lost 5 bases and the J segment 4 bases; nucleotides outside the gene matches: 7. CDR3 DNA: TGTGCCAGCAGTAATAGCGGGACGGTATACGAGCAGTACTTC. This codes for CASSNSGTVYEQYF.

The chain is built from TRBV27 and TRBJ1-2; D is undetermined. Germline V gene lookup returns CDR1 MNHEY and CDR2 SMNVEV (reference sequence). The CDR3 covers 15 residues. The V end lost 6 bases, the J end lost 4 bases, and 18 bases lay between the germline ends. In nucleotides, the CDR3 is TGTGCCAGCAGACGCAACAGTCAACCACTCTATGGCTACACCTTC. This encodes CASRRNSQPLYGYTF.

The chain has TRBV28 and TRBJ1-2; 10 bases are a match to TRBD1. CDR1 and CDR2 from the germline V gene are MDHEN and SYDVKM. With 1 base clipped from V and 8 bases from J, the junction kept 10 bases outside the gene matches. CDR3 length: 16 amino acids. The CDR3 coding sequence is TGTGCCAGCAGTTTATCCCTGGGACAGGGGCTGGTGGGCTACACCTTC. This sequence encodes CASSLSLGQGLVGYTF.

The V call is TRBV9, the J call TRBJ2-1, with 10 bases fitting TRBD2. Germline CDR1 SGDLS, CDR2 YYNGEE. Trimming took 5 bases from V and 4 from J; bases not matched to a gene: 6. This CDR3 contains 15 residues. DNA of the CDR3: TGTGCCAGCAGTGTCGGACTAGCGGAATACAATGAGCAGTTCTTC. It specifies CASSVGLAEYNEQFF.

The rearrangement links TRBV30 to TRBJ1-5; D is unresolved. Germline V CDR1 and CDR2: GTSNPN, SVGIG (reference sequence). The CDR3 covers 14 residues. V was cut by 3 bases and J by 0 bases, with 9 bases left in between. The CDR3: CAWSGDYSNQPQHF. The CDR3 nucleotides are TGTGCCTGGAGCGGGGATTATAGCAATCAGCCCCAGCATTTT.

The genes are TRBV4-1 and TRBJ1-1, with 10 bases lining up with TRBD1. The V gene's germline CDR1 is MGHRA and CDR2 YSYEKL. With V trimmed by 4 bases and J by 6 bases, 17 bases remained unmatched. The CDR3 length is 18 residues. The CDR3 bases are TGCGCCAGCAGCCCAAGAGCGCCCCAAGGGACAGGGGTCGCTGAAGCTTTCTTT. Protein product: CASSPRAPQGTGVAEAFF.

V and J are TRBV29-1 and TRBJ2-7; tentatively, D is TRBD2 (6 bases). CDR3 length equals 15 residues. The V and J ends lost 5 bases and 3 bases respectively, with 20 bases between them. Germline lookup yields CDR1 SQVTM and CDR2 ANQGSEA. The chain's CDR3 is CSVPRGSGAYYEQYF. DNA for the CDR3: TGCAGCGTTCCCCGGGGTAGCGGTGCTTACTACGAGCAGTACTTC.

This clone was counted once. CDR3 DNA: TGTGCCAGCAGCCCGGGACAGCATCAGGAAGAGACCCAGTACTTC. Encoded protein: CASSPGQHQEETQYF. V is TRBV7-9 and J is TRBJ2-5, with 7 bases fitting TRBD1. The J segment lost 3 bases and the V segment lost 5 bases, leaving 9 bases of the junction unmatched. CDR3 length: 15 residues. The germline gives CDR1 SEHNR, CDR2 FQNEAQ (reference sequence).

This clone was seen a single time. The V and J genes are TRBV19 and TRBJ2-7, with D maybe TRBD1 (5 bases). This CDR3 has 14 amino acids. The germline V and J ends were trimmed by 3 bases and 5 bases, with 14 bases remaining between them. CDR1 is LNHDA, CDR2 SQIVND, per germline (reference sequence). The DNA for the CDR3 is TGTGCCAGTAGTATTTTGGGGCCCCCGGACGAGCAGTACTTC. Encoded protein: CASSILGPPDEQYF.

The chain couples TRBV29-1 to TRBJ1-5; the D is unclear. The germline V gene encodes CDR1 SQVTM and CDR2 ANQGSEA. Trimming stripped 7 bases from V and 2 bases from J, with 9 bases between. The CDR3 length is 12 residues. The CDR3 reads CSAGDGNQPQHF. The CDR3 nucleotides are TGCAGCGCCGGGGATGGCAATCAGCCCCAGCATTTT.

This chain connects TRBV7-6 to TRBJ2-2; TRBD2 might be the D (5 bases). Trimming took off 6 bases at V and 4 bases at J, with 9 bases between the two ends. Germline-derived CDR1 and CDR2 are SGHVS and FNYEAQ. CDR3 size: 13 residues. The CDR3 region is CASRRGPTGELFF. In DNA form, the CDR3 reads TGTGCCAGCAGAAGAGGGCCCACCGGGGAGCTGTTTTTT. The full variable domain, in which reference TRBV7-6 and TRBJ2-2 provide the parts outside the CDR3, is GAGVSQSPRYKVTKRGQDVALRCDPISGHVSLYWYRQALGQGPEFLTYFNYEAQQDKSGLPNDRFSAERPEGSISTLTIQRTEQRDSAMYRCASRRGPTGELFFGEGSRLTVL.

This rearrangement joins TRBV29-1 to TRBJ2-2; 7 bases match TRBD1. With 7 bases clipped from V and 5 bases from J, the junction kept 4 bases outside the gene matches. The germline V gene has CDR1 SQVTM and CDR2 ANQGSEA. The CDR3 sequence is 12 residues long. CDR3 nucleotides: TGCAGCGCCGACAGGGAAACCGGGGAGCTGTTTTTT. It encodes CSADRETGELFF.